This T cell receptor beta chain was recorded in a study of cytomegalovirus exposure and HLA in healthy donors. Study in general: Among 150 million to 200 million T cells, an earlier analysis found about 100 million unique TCR beta sequences. Study-wide results and limits: The study flagged roughly 160 TCR beta chains as cytomegalovirus-associated. With high specificity and sensitivity, the classifier reportedly diagnosed cytomegalovirus status. In a later analysis, V- and J-gene trimming of beta chains associated with a DCLRE1C missense variant, replicated independently.

The V gene's germline CDR1 is SEHNR and CDR2 FQNEAQ (reference sequence). The CDR3 is 16 amino acids. V dropped 2 bases and J dropped 6; count of bases not matched to a gene: 7. This clone was seen only a few times. Its antigen is unidentified. It was with 60 Vbeta and 13 Jbeta primers that the PCR ran. Sequencing used immunoSEQ multiplex PCR; TCRdb keeps in-frame clones, though not all of them. The table records roughly 180,000 clones, under 90% of them present only once. The sample taken for sequencing was PBMCs. The chain has TRBV7-9 and TRBJ2-2; 9 bases match TRBD1. The TCR sequence derives from a young man in good health and CMV-seropositive. The CDR3 spells CASSLLRDRAAGELFF. For the CDR3, the DNA is TGTGCCAGCAGCTTATTACGGGACAGGGCGGCCGGGGAGCTGTTTTTT.